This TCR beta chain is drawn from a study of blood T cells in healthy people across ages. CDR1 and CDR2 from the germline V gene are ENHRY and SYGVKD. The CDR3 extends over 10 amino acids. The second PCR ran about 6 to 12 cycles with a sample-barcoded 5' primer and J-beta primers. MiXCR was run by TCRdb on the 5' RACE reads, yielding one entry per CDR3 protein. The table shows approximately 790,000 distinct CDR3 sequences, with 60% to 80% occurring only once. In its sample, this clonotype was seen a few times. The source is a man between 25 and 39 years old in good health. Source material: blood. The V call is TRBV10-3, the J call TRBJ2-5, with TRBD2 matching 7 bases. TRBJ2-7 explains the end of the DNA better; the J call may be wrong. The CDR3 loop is CATRGGEQYF. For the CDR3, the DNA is TGTGCCACCCGCGGGGGCGAGCAGTACTTC.